These 19 T cell receptor beta chains were sequenced from one sample in a study of blood T cell repertoires in COVID-19. Repertoires were generated with immunoSEQ multiplex PCR, while TCRdb's copy carries only in-frame clones and drops some. The data hold 31,000 or so clones, with around 90% observed a single time. Material: peripheral blood. These receptors originate from a man between 60 and 70 years old with active COVID-19.

This clone has a single count. The chain has TRBV7-9 and TRBJ2-7; possibly TRBD2 for D (7 bases). The CDR3 sequence is 14 residues long. Germline V gene data show CDR1 as SEHNR and CDR2 as FQNEAQ (reference sequence). Between the trimmed V and J ends, which lost 5 bases and 0 bases, there was a span of 11 bases. The CDR3 is CASSPRGGSYEQYF. CDR3 nucleotides: TGTGCCAGCAGCCCAAGGGGGGGCTCCTACGAGCAGTACTTC.

The CDR3 here is CASSPAGVDYGYTF. The CDR3 DNA reads TGTGCCAGCAGCCCGGCCGGGGTAGACTATGGCTACACCTTC. This chain links TRBV7-2 with TRBJ1-2; no clear D gene. CDR1 and CDR2 (germline): SGHTA, FQGNSA. The CDR3 extends over 14 amino acids. With 5 bases removed from V and 3 bases from J, the gap between germline ends came to 13 bases.

The count of this clone is one. V gene TRBV4-2 combines with J gene TRBJ2-3; possibly TRBD2 for D (6 bases). This CDR3 spans 16 amino acids. The V end lost 0 bases, the J end lost 0 bases, and 10 bases lay between the germline ends. CDR1 is LGHNA and CDR2 is YNFKEQ in the germline V gene. Here the CDR3 reads CASSQELAGSTDTQYF. DNA of the CDR3: TGTGCCAGCAGCCAAGAGCTGGCGGGGAGCACAGATACGCAGTATTTT.

This clone has a single count. The genes are TRBV7-2 and TRBJ1-1; 7 nucleotides match TRBD1. After removal of 5 bases from V and 0 bases from J, the junction contained 6 bases not matched to a gene. Germline values: CDR1 SGHTA, CDR2 FQGNSA. This CDR3 region has 15 residues. For the CDR3, the DNA is TGTGCCAGCAGCGCCAGGGGGAAGATGAACACTGAAGCTTTCTTT. Its protein product is CASSARGKMNTEAFF.

CDR3 DNA sequence: TGTGCCAGCAGCCCGTTCGGGGGGGAGCCCCAGCATTTT. Its protein product is CASSPFGGEPQHF. The chain links TRBV6-2 or TRBV6-3 to TRBJ1-5, with D possibly matching TRBD1 (5 bases). The germline V gene has CDR1 MNHEY and CDR2 SVGEGT. V lost 6 bases and J 8 bases, leaving 14 bases between the germline ends. The CDR3 has 13 amino acids.

The rearrangement uses TRBV19 and TRBJ2-5; a weak D match, TRBD2 (5 bases). Germline V gives CDR1 LNHDA, CDR2 SQIVND (reference sequence). The CDR3 is 15 residues long. Trimming removed 3 bases at V and 2 bases at J, with 13 bases between. CDR3 coding DNA: TGTGCCAGTAGTATGGCCGCTACGGGGCAAGAGACCCAGTACTTC. Its protein product is CASSMAATGQETQYF. The full variable domain, its missing parts supplied by reference TRBV19 and TRBJ2-5, is DGGITQSPKYLFRKEGQNVTLSCEQNLNHDAMYWYRQDPGQGLRLIYYSQIVNDFQKGDIAEGYSVSREKKESFPLTVTSAQKNPTAFYLCASSMAATGQETQYFGPGTRLLVL.

The chain employs TRBV13 and TRBJ2-3; 8 bases agree with TRBD1. Germline loops: CDR1 PRHDT, CDR2 FYEKMQ (reference sequence). This CDR3 spans 14 amino acids. V shed 8 bases and J 2 bases; nucleotides not matched to a gene: 6. The CDR3 region has the DNA TGTGCCAGCTCCTCGGACAGGGACACAGATACGCAGTATTTT. This gives the protein CASSSDRDTDTQYF.

The chain links TRBV5-1 to TRBJ2-3; the match to TRBD2 covers 7 bases. CDR1 and CDR2 from the germline V gene are SGHRS and YFSETQ. V shed 1 base and J 3 bases; nucleotides not matched to a gene: 5. This CDR3 region has 15 residues. This chain's CDR3 is CASSLMGGLTDTQYF. CDR3 nucleotide sequence: TGCGCCAGCAGCTTGATGGGAGGGTTAACAGATACGCAGTATTTT.

The rearrangement uses TRBV24-1 and TRBJ2-5; 8 bases align to TRBD2. V was clipped by 6 bases and J by 4 bases; unmatched bases: 3. Per the germline V gene, CDR1 is KGHDR and CDR2 is SFDVKD. This CDR3 is 13 amino acids long. In DNA form, the CDR3 reads TGTGCCACCAGTCGGGGGGGAGGAGAGACCCAGTACTTC. Translating it yields CATSRGGGETQYF.

The genes are TRBV6-6 and TRBJ2-2; 11 bases line up with TRBD2. Germline V gene data show CDR1 as MNHNY and CDR2 as SVGAGI (reference sequence). The CDR3 has 15 residues. Germline trimming cut 8 bases from V and 4 bases from J; bases unmatched to any gene: 6. CDR3 sequence reads: CASRTSGGTTGELFF. The CDR3 DNA reads TGTGCCAGCCGCACTAGCGGGGGTACCACCGGGGAGCTGTTTTTT.

The chain has TRBV3-1 (or the pseudogene TRBV3-2) and TRBJ1-1; D is ambiguous. Trimming removed 1 base from V and 1 base from J, with 13 bases in between. This CDR3 region has 16 residues. Germline assignment: CDR1 LGHDT and CDR2 YNNKEL (reference sequence). CDR3 residues: CASSQGSMNSNTEAFF. The CDR3 DNA reads as TGTGCCAGCAGCCAAGGGAGTATGAACTCGAACACTGAAGCTTTCTTT.

This clone has a single count. The genes are TRBV4-3 and TRBJ2-7; perhaps TRBD2 as D (5 bases). Germline V CDR1 and CDR2: LGHNA, YSLEER. The CDR3 spans 14 residues. The V and J ends lost 1 base and 4 bases respectively, with 11 bases between them. The CDR3 loop is CASSQASSGYEQYF. CDR3 DNA sequence: TGCGCCAGCAGCCAAGCTAGCTCGGGTTACGAGCAGTACTTC.

This clone appeared a few times. The rearrangement joins TRBV18 to TRBJ1-5; 9 bases fit TRBD1. The junction had 5 bases not matched to a gene; V was cut back by 8 bases and J by 6 bases. The CDR3 has 13 amino acids. Germline-derived CDR1 and CDR2 are KGHSH and LQKENI. The CDR3 protein is CASARTGVQPQHF. For the CDR3, the DNA is TGTGCCAGCGCGAGGACAGGGGTTCAGCCCCAGCATTTT.

The V and J genes are TRBV28 and TRBJ2-7, with TRBD1 matching 7 bases. J gave up 4 bases and V 0 bases, and 6 bases lay outside the gene matches. The CDR3 is 15 residues long. CDR1 MDHEN and CDR2 SYDVKM come from the germline V gene. CDR3 nucleotide sequence: TGTGCCAGCAGTTTATGGGGGACAGCGGATTACGAGCAGTACTTC. Translating it yields CASSLWGTADYEQYF.

This clone was seen a few times. The chain combines TRBV20-1 with TRBJ1-2, with a tentative D call TRBD1 (6 bases). CDR1 and CDR2 (germline): DFQATT, SNEGSKA (reference sequence). The V and J ends lost 4 bases and 5 bases respectively, with 8 bases between them. The CDR3 totals 11 residues. The CDR3 region is CSAIGQYGYTF. CDR3 DNA: TGCAGTGCTATCGGACAGTATGGCTACACCTTC.

The genes are TRBV11-2 and TRBJ1-5, with D hard to call. The germline V and J ends were trimmed by 5 bases and 2 bases, with 10 bases remaining between them. Per the germline V gene, CDR1 is SGHAT and CDR2 is FQNNGV. The CDR3 length is 14 residues. CDR3 coding DNA: TGTGCCAGCAGCGCAGGCTCGGGCAATCAGCCCCAGCATTTT. This sequence encodes CASSAGSGNQPQHF.

The V call is TRBV4-3, the J call TRBJ1-3; 8 nucleotides align to TRBD1. Trimming cost V 5 bases and J 1 base; bases outside gene matches: 4. Looked up from germline, CDR1 is LGHNA and CDR2 is YSLEER. This CDR3 region has 15 residues. CDR3 loop: CASSYQGASGNTIYF. The CDR3, as DNA: TGCGCCAGCAGCTACCAGGGGGCATCTGGAAACACCATATATTTT.

The chain uses TRBV19 and TRBJ2-2; tentative D call: TRBD2 (6 bases). The germline V and J ends were trimmed by 10 bases and 5 bases, with 26 bases remaining between them. This CDR3 is 17 amino acids long. The V gene's germline CDR1 is LNHDA and CDR2 SQIVND (reference sequence). The CDR3 DNA reads as TGTGCCACCGAGGGCCCCGGGCGGGGTTCGAGTACCGGGGAGCTGTTTTTT. It is translated as CATEGPGRGSSTGELFF.

This clone was detected a few times. The chain uses TRBV18 and TRBJ2-3, with TRBD2 matching over 10 bases. Germline V CDR1 and CDR2: KGHSH, LQKENI. This CDR3 has 15 residues. V gave up 3 bases and J gave up 1 base; unmatched junction bases: 1. The CDR3 DNA is TGTGCCAGCTCACCTCTAGCGGGAGGCACAGATACGCAGTATTTT. It codes for CASSPLAGGTDTQYF.